The following is a T cell receptor beta chain sequence with its context. This entry comes from a study of shared clonotypes between healthy human individuals. TCRdb's copy holds only in-frame clones and misses some; the assay was immunoSEQ multiplex PCR. Here the sample spans around 2.5 million clones, approximately 93% being singletons. The CDR3 totals 15 residues. Losses at the gene ends were 0 bases for V and 4 bases for J; bases not matched to a gene: 5. Germline V gives CDR1 SGHRS, CDR2 YFSETQ. The sequenced sample consisted of naive CD4+ T cells from PBMCs. Subset here: CD45RA+ positively selected. This sequence originates from a man aged 18 to 35 in good health. Some clones in this sample may be carry-over from other donors' samples. This chain connects TRBV5-1 to TRBJ2-3; 7 nucleotides agree with TRBD2. CDR3 DNA: TGCGCCAGCAGCTTGGACGGGGGGACCTCAGATACGCAGTATTTT. It translates to CASSLDGGTSDTQYF.